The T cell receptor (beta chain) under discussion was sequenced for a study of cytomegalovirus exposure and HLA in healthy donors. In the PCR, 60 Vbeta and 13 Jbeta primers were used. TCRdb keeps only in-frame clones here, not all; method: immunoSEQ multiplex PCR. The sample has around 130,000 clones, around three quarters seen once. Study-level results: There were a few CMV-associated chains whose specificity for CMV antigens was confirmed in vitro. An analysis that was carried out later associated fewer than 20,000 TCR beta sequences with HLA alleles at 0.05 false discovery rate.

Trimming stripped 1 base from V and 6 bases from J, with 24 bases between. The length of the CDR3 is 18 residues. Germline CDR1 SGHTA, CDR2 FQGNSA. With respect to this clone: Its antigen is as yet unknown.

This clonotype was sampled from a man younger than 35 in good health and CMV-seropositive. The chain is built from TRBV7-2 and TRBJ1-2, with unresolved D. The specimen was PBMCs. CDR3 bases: TGTGCCAGCAGCTTAGACCCAGGATTTCTCCAACCGAACAATGGCTACACCTTC. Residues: CASSLDPGFLQPNNGYTF.